The 23 T cell receptor beta chains below were found in one sample sequenced in a study of Graves' ophthalmopathy and Graves' hyperthyroidism. The study amplified TCR beta CDR3 regions using RNA transcripts. An initial RT-PCR round employing HTBI primers preceded a second-round multiplex PCR. TCRdb reprocessed the multiplex PCR reads with MiXCR, giving one entry per CDR3 protein. The repertoire includes hundreds of thousands of distinct CDR3 sequences, roughly 21% of them detected once, and roughly 40% sits in the top ten. Sequencing was done on a sample of peripheral blood. The receptor set was obtained from a woman between 50 and 59 years old with Graves' ophthalmopathy.

This clonotype has only a few counts. For the CDR3, the DNA is TGTGCCAGCAGTGAGGAGGGCTGGGATTCACCCCTCCACTTT. As protein: CASSEEGWDSPLHF. V is TRBV25-1 and J is TRBJ1-6; D not certain. The germline V gene has CDR1 MGHDK and CDR2 SYGVNS. V was trimmed by 3 bases and J by 8 bases, leaving 11 bases between them. The CDR3 totals 14 residues.

This clonotype was counted only a few times. The rearrangement links TRBV20-1 to TRBJ2-7; either TRBD1 or TRBD2 may supply D (6 bases each). CDR3 length: 15 amino acids. The germline V gene has CDR1 DFQATT and CDR2 SNEGSKA (reference sequence). Trimming took off 5 bases at V and 5 bases at J, with 22 bases between the two ends. The chain's CDR3 is CSAGRLQGRRHEQYF. The CDR3 coding sequence is TGCAGTGCTGGCCGCCTCCAGGGGAGGCGGCACGAGCAGTACTTC.

This chain joins TRBV12-3 or TRBV12-4 and TRBJ1-1; D is possibly TRBD1 (5 bases). CDR3 length equals 14 residues. V lost 6 bases to trimming and J lost 0 bases, with 11 bases between them. The CDR3 DNA sequence: TGTGCCAGCAGCCTAGGGGCTATGAACACTGAAGCTTTCTTT. Protein: CASSLGAMNTEAFF.

This clonotype was found many times. This chain links TRBV27 with TRBJ1-1, with a possible D match to TRBD1 (6 bases). The CDR3 runs to 15 residues. V was trimmed by 5 bases and J by 7 bases, leaving 20 bases between them. Germline V gene lookup returns CDR1 MNHEY and CDR2 SMNVEV (reference sequence). This CDR3 is CASSGHPDRKIEAFF. The CDR3 DNA is TGTGCCAGCAGTGGTCATCCGGACAGAAAGATTGAAGCTTTCTTT.

This clonotype was counted at least ten times. The J gene is TRBJ1-1, the V gene TRBV20-1, with a tentative D call TRBD1 (6 bases). The germline V and J ends were trimmed by 6 bases and 3 bases, with 14 bases remaining between them. CDR3 length equals 13 residues. Germline V lookup: CDR1 DFQATT, CDR2 SNEGSKA (reference sequence). The CDR3 is CSAKRQAYTEAFF. In DNA form, the CDR3 reads TGCAGTGCCAAAAGACAGGCTTACACTGAAGCTTTCTTT.

This clonotype appeared many times. The rearrangement uses TRBV29-1 and TRBJ2-5, with 7 bases that match TRBD1. This CDR3 spans 14 amino acids. V lost 1 base to trimming and J lost 2 bases; unmatched junction nucleotides: 4. In germline, CDR1 is SQVTM, CDR2 ANQGSEA. The CDR3 region has the DNA TGCAGCGTTGAAGTCCCGACAGGGCAAGAGACCCAGTACTTC. This codes for CSVEVPTGQETQYF. The variable domain in full, completed from reference TRBV29-1 and TRBJ2-5, reads SAVISQKPSRDICQRGTSLTIQCQVDSQVTMMFWYRQQPGQSLTLIATANQGSEATYESGFVIDKFPISRPNLTFSTLTVSNMSPEDSSIYLCSVEVPTGQETQYFGPGTRLLVL.

The chain joins TRBV12-3 or TRBV12-4 to TRBJ2-7, with 8 positions matching TRBD1. The CDR3 totals 18 residues. Losses at the gene ends were 3 bases for V and 1 base for J; bases not matched to a gene: 14. CDR3: CASSLGQDLRPLSYEQYF. The CDR3 bases are TGTGCCAGCAGTTTGGGACAGGATCTTCGCCCATTGTCCTACGAGCAGTACTTC.

This clonotype was counted ten times or more. This chain joins TRBV5-1 and TRBJ2-7; 9 bases line up with TRBD1. Germline values: CDR1 SGHRS, CDR2 YFSETQ. Trimming removed 3 bases from V and 5 bases from J; junction bases left unmatched: 3. CDR3 length: 13 residues. The CDR3 DNA reads as TGCGCCAGCAGCTCCGGGGACAGGGACGAGCAGTACTTC. Translated: CASSSGDRDEQYF.

The table lists this clonotype with a few counts. This chain joins TRBV28 and TRBJ1-2; a possible D gene is TRBD1 (5 bases). CDR1 and CDR2 from the germline V gene are MDHEN and SYDVKM. The CDR3 runs to 17 residues. Trimming removed 6 bases at V and 4 bases at J, with 24 bases between. The CDR3 DNA reads TGTGCCAGCAGCTTTCCTTTTTGGGCGCAGGGATTCTATGGCTACACCTTC. It encodes CASSFPFWAQGFYGYTF.

This clonotype was observed many times. The rearrangement joins TRBV30 to TRBJ1-2; 7 nucleotides match TRBD1. V lost 3 bases and J lost 7; bases outside the gene matches: 8. CDR1 and CDR2 from the germline V gene are GTSNPN and SVGIG (reference sequence). The CDR3 loop spans 13 amino acids. The DNA of the CDR3 is TGTGCCTGGAGCCCCCTGACAGGGTCTGGCTACACCTTC. It is translated as CAWSPLTGSGYTF.

This clonotype was counted many times. The chain is built from TRBV12-3 or TRBV12-4 and TRBJ1-5; no firm D call. Trimming took 4 bases from V and 11 from J, leaving 12 bases between them. The CDR3 has 12 amino acids. CDR3 amino acids: CASSSGPGTQHF. Here the CDR3 DNA reads TGTGCCAGCAGTTCCGGACCAGGTACCCAGCATTTT.

This clonotype was seen at least ten times. This chain uses TRBV28 with TRBJ1-5, with TRBD1 as a possible D gene (5 bases). The CDR3 is 16 residues long. V was trimmed by 9 bases and J by 4 bases, leaving 22 bases between them. CDR1 is MDHEN, CDR2 SYDVKM, per germline. For the CDR3, the DNA is TGTGCCAGTAGCTTATATGGGGCCCCCTCAAATCAGCCCCAGCATTTT. It is translated as CASSLYGAPSNQPQHF.

This clonotype was recorded many times. The chain links TRBV15 to TRBJ2-5; the match to TRBD2 covers 10 bases. Germline-derived CDR1 and CDR2 are LNHNV and YYDKDF (reference sequence). This CDR3 region has 15 residues. V was pared by 6 bases and J by 5 bases, with 9 bases of the junction left unmatched. The CDR3 nucleotides read TGTGCCACCAGAGCACTAGCGGGGTTTGACGAGACCCAGTACTTC. As protein: CATRALAGFDETQYF.

The table lists this clonotype with a few counts. Without the conserved terminal phenylalanine or tryptophan, this CDR3 likely stems from a read error. Because the CDR3's place on the DNA is in doubt, the DNA is left out and the CDR3 is given as listed by TCRdb. This chain links TRBV7-8 with TRBJ2-5; no DNA check was done on the table's D call, TRBD2. Germline CDR1 reads SGHVS; CDR2 reads FQNEAQ. Termini included, the CDR3 measures 8 amino acids. CDR3 sequence: CASSFTAG.

In DNA, the CDR3 is TGTGCCAGCAGTGCGAGGACAGGGAAGATCGCTGAAGCTTTCTTT. Translating gives CASSARTGKIAEAFF. This chain uses TRBV6-1 with TRBJ1-1; 8 bases map to TRBD1. Trimming cost V 4 bases and J 6 bases; bases outside gene matches: 10. Per the germline V gene, CDR1 is MNHNS and CDR2 is SASEGT. The CDR3 has 15 residues.

This clonotype was seen many times. The genes are TRBV29-1 and TRBJ2-7, with 7 positions matching TRBD2. J was trimmed by 3 bases and V by 3 bases; bases with no gene match: 5. The CDR3 is 13 residues long. From germline, CDR1 is SQVTM and CDR2 ANQGSEA. The CDR3 DNA is TGCAGCGTTGATGCGGGGGTCGGCTACGAGCAGTACTTC. Translation: CSVDAGVGYEQYF.

This clonotype was detected many times. The CDR3 is CASSLYGGQETQYF. The CDR3 DNA reads TGTGCCAGCAGCTTATACGGGGGCCAAGAGACCCAGTACTTC. The V and J genes are TRBV7-9 and TRBJ2-5; D perhaps matches TRBD2 (6 bases). Germline V gene sequence: CDR1 SEHNR, CDR2 FQNEAQ (reference sequence). The V gene lost 2 bases and the J gene lost 1 base, with 8 bases spanning the gap. The length of the CDR3 is 14 residues.

In this sample, this clonotype turned up many times. The chain has TRBV7-2 and TRBJ2-5, with D possibly matching TRBD2 (6 bases). With 4 bases removed from V and 5 bases from J, the gap between germline ends came to 11 bases. CDR3 length equals 13 residues. Germline-derived CDR1 and CDR2 are SGHTA and FQGNSA. CDR3 nucleotides: TGTGCCAGCAGCTGGAGGGATTTGGAGACCCAGTACTTC. Its translation: CASSWRDLETQYF.

This clonotype was recorded a few times. The chain has TRBV7-3 and TRBJ2-5, with D perhaps matching TRBD2 (5 bases). This CDR3 has 15 residues. Trimming stripped 5 bases from V and 4 bases from J, with 17 bases between. Germline-derived CDR1 and CDR2 are SGHTA and FQGTGA. The CDR3 nucleotides are TGTGCCAGCAGCCCTGGACTCCTAATGGGAGAGACCCAGTACTTC. Its translation: CASSPGLLMGETQYF.

This clonotype was detected many times. The chain carries TRBV5-1 and TRBJ1-6; possibly TRBD1 for D (5 bases). V was clipped by 6 bases and J by 7 bases, with 20 bases between them. There are 16 residues in the CDR3. Germline V gene sequence: CDR1 SGHRS, CDR2 YFSETQ. CDR3 nucleotides: TGCGCCAGCATCCCTCGCCCGGGACTTCAAAATTCACCCCTCCACTTT. This translates into CASIPRPGLQNSPLHF.

This chain joins TRBV3-1 and TRBJ1-6; D may be TRBD1 (5 bases). The CDR3 is 15 amino acids. Germline-derived CDR1 and CDR2 are LGHDT and YNNKEL (reference sequence). Trimming took 8 bases from V and 11 from J, leaving 22 bases between them. DNA for the CDR3: TGTGCCAGCGGAGGGCAGGCGGGGCCCACGACACCCCTCCACTTT. Its translation: CASGGQAGPTTPLHF. Full variable domain (missing parts from reference TRBV3-1 and TRBJ1-6): DTAVSQTPKYLVTQMGNDKSIKCEQNLGHDTMYWYKQDSKKFLKIMFSYNNKELIINETVPNRFSPKSPDKAHLNLHINSLELGDSAVYFCASGGQAGPTTPLHFGNGTRLTVT.

This clonotype was counted ten times or more. CDR3 DNA: TGTGCCAGCAGTCGATCCCCCTCCTACGAGCAGTACTTC. Protein sequence: CASSRSPSYEQYF. The V call is TRBV12-3 or TRBV12-4, the J call TRBJ2-7; D not resolved. The ends were cut back, 5 bases at V and 0 bases at J, with 8 bases in the middle. The CDR3 length is 13 residues.

This clonotype has a count of ten or more. The gene calls are TRBV4-2 and TRBJ1-2; weak D call: TRBD1 (5 bases). Trimming took 3 bases from V and 4 from J, leaving 21 bases between them. CDR3 length equals 17 residues. Germline values: CDR1 LGHNA, CDR2 YNFKEQ. CDR3 DNA: TGTGCCAGCAGCCACCTCTCCCGCGGACGGAGGGGCTATGGCTACACCTTC. Its translation is CASSHLSRGRRGYGYTF.